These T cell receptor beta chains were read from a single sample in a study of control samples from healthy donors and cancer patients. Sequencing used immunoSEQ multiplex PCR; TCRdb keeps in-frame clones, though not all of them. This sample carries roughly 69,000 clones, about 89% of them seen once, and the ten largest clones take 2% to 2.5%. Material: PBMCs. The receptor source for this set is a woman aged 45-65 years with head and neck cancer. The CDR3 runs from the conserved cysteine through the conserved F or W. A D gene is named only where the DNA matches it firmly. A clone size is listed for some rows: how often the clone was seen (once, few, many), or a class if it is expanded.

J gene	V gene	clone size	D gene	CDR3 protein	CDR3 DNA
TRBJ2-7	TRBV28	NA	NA	CATRTVSYEQYF	TGTGCCACACGGACGGTCTCCTACGAGCAGTACTTC
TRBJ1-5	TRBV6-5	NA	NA	CASGEQPQHF	TGTGCCAGCGGAGAGCAGCCCCAGCATTTT
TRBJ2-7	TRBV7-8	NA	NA	CASSSPLRLYEQYF	TGTGCCAGCAGCTCCCCCCTTCGACTCTACGAGCAGTACTTC
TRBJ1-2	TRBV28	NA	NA	CASSSGTLIFYTF	TGTGCCAGCAGCTCCGGGACACTTATCTTCTACACCTTC
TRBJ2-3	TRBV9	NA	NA	CASSARGEDTDTQYF	TGTGCCAGCAGCGCCAGGGGGGAGGACACAGATACGCAGTATTTT
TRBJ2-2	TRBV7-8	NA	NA	CASSLFLGSGRTGELFF	TGTGCCAGCAGCTTATTCCTAGGATCGGGTCGCACCGGGGAGCTGTTTTTT
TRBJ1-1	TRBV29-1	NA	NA	CSVGGQPNTEAFF	TGCAGCGTTGGTGGACAACCGAACACTGAAGCTTTCTTT
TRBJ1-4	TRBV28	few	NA	CASSLTSVNEKLFF	TGTGCCAGCAGTTTGACAAGCGTTAATGAAAAACTGTTTTTT
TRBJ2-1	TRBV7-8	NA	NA	CASSLPIGRNEQFF	TGTGCCAGCAGCTTACCAATAGGGCGGAATGAGCAGTTCTTC
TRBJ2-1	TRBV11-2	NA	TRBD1	CASSKDRGRGYNEQFF	TGTGCCAGCAGCAAAGACAGGGGCCGCGGGTACAATGAGCAGTTCTTC
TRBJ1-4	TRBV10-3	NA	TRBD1	CAISESRGLGEKLFF	TGTGCCATCAGTGAGTCGAGGGGGCTGGGTGAAAAACTGTTTTTT
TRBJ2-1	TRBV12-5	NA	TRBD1	CASGLGEGGRNEQFF	TGTGCTAGTGGTTTGGGGGAAGGGGGCAGGAATGAGCAGTTCTTC
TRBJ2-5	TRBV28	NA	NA	CASSLSWETQYF	TGTGCCAGCAGTTTATCATGGGAGACCCAGTACTTC
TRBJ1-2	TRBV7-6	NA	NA	CASSLFLDGYGYTF	TGTGCCAGCAGCTTGTTCCTGGACGGCTATGGCTACACCTTC
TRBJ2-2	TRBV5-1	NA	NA	CASSQGRNTGELFF	TGCGCCAGCAGCCAGGGGAGGAACACCGGGGAGCTGTTTTTT
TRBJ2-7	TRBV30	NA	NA	CACQPNSYEQYF	TGTGCCTGTCAACCTAATTCCTACGAGCAGTACTTC
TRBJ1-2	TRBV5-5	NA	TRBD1	CASSPGQGGWGGYTF	TGTGCCAGCAGCCCTGGACAGGGCGGTTGGGGTGGCTACACCTTC
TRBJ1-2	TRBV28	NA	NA	CASSSLGGRGYTF	TGTGCCAGCAGTTCCCTGGGGGGCCGGGGCTACACCTTC
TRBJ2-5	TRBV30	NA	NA	CAWSHPFSEETQYF	TGTGCCTGGAGCCACCCCTTTAGCGAGGAGACCCAGTACTTC
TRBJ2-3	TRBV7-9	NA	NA	CASSFEGTDTQYF	TGTGCCAGCAGCTTTGAGGGCACAGATACGCAGTATTTT
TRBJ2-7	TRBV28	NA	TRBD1	CASRPADRSYEQYF	TGTGCCAGCAGGCCCGCGGACAGGTCCTACGAGCAGTACTTC
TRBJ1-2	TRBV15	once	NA	CATSSGGTDYGYTF	TGTGCCACCAGCTCCGGGGGGACGGACTATGGCTACACCTTC
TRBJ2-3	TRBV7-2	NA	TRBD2	CASSLGSGGPTDTQYF	TGTGCCAGCAGCCTAGGTAGCGGGGGGCCCACAGATACGCAGTATTTT
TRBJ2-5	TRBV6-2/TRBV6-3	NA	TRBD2	CASSSWGLSGETQYF	TGTGCCAGCAGTTCGTGGGGACTTAGCGGGGAGACCCAGTACTTC
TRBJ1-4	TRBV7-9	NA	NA	CASSRDRGGGNEKLFF	TGTGCCAGCAGCCGTGATCGTGGGGGCGGTAATGAAAAACTGTTTTTT
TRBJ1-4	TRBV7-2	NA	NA	CASSPGGGNEKLFF	TGTGCCAGCAGCCCCGGTGGGGGTAATGAAAAACTGTTTTTT
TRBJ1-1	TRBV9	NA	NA	CASSVDGSGDWTEAFF	TGTGCCAGCAGCGTAGACGGTAGTGGGGATTGGACTGAAGCTTTCTTT
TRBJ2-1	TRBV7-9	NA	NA	CASSLGLTNEQFF	TGTGCCAGCAGCTTAGGTCTTACCAATGAGCAGTTCTTC
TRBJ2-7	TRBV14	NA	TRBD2	CASSPVSGEIYEQYF	TGTGCCAGCAGCCCAGTTAGCGGGGAGATCTACGAGCAGTACTTC
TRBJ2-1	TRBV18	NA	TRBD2	CASSPRSSGDYNEQFF	TGTGCCAGCTCACCAAGGTCGAGCGGGGACTACAATGAGCAGTTCTTC
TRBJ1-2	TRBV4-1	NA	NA	CASSQDPGPYGYTF	TGCGCCAGCAGCCAAGATCCGGGGCCCTATGGCTACACCTTC
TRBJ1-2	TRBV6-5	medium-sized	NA	CASSYTSNNRDGYTF	TGTGCCAGCAGTTACACGTCAAATAACAGGGATGGCTACACCTTC
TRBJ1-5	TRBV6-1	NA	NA	CASSEHPHSNQPQHF	TGTGCCAGCAGTGAACATCCCCATAGCAATCAGCCCCAGCATTTT
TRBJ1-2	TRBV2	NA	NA	CASSEAVGYTF	TGTGCCAGCAGTGAAGCGGTTGGCTACACCTTC
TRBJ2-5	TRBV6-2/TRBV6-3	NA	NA	CASSPMWGGQQETQYF	TGTGCCAGCAGCCCTATGTGGGGGGGGCAACAAGAGACCCAGTACTTC
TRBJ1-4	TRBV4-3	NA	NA	CASSQDVGGTNEKLFF	TGCGCCAGCAGCCAAGATGTAGGGGGAACTAATGAAAAACTGTTTTTT
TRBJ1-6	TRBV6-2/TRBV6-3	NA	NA	CASSLLNSPLHF	TGTGCCAGCAGCCTACTCAATTCACCCCTCCACTTT
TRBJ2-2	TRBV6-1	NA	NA	CASSEALSRGAGELFF	TGTGCCAGCAGTGAAGCCCTCTCCAGGGGCGCCGGGGAGCTGTTTTTT
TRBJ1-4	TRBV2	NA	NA	CASSGWGGNEKLFF	TGTGCCAGCAGTGGTTGGGGGGGTAATGAAAAACTGTTTTTT
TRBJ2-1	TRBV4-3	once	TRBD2	CASSQGTSGDYNEQFF	TGCGCCAGCAGCCAAGGGACTAGCGGCGATTACAATGAGCAGTTCTTC
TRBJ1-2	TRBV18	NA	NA	CASSPLQGIGYGYTF	TGTGCCAGCTCACCACTCCAGGGTATCGGCTATGGCTACACCTTC
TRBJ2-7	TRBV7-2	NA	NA	CASSLGVKVDRGLGEQYF	TGTGCCAGCAGCTTAGGAGTTAAAGTCGACAGGGGACTAGGAGAGCAGTACTTC
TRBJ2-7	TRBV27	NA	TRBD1	CASAPRQGEYEQYF	TGTGCCAGCGCACCACGACAGGGGGAATACGAGCAGTACTTC
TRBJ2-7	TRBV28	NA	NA	CASSRVYEQYF	TGTGCCAGCAGCCGCGTCTACGAGCAGTACTTC
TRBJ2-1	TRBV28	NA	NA	CASSLQLYYNEQFF	TGTGCCAGCAGTTTACAGTTGTACTACAATGAGCAGTTCTTC
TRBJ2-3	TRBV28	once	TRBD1	CASRSGTGRTDTQYF	TGTGCCAGCCGATCCGGGACAGGGCGCACAGATACGCAGTATTTT
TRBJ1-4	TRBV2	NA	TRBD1	CASRSGQGASEKLFF	TGTGCCAGCAGATCGGGACAGGGGGCCAGTGAAAAACTGTTTTTT
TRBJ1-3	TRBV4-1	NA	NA	CASSQGGLSGNTIYF	TGCGCCAGCAGCCAGGGCGGACTCTCTGGAAACACCATATATTTT
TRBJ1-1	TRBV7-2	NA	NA	CASSLRAGGAGTEAFF	TGTGCCAGCAGCTTAAGGGCGGGGGGCGCCGGGACTGAAGCTTTCTTT
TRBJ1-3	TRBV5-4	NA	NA	CASSQTASGNTIYF	TGTGCCAGCAGCCAGACAGCTTCTGGAAACACCATATATTTT
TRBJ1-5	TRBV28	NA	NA	CASSVAPLSNQPQHF	TGTGCCAGCAGCGTGGCACCCCTAAGCAATCAGCCCCAGCATTTT
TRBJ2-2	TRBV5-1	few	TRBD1	CASSTDRGQSGELFF	TGCGCCAGCAGCACGGACAGGGGGCAGAGCGGGGAGCTGTTTTTT
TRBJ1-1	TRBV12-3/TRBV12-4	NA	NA	CASSLTPFEAFF	TGTGCCAGCAGTTTAACTCCCTTTGAAGCTTTCTTT
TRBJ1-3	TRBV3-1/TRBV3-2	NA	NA	CASSQDRGGFSGNTIYF	TGTGCCAGCAGCCAGGACAGAGGCGGTTTCTCTGGAAACACCATATATTTT
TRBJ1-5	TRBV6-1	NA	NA	CASSDLYSNQPQHF	TGTGCCAGCAGTGACCTTTATAGCAATCAGCCCCAGCATTTT